This TCR beta chain came from a study of blood T cell repertoires in COVID-19. CDR1 is SGHTA, CDR2 FQGNSA, per germline. There are 16 residues in the CDR3. With 4 bases clipped from V and 6 bases from J, the junction kept 3 bases outside the gene matches. No more than 2 weeks before study entry, exposed participants had met a case of COVID-19. Only in-frame clones appear in the TCRdb table, and some are missing; sequencing was by immunoSEQ multiplex PCR. The sample carries roughly 250,000 clones, roughly 80% recorded once. The chain is built from TRBV7-2 and TRBJ2-1, with 16 positions matching TRBD2. This TCR came from a woman aged 40 to 49 who had been exposed to COVID-19. The sequenced material came from PBMCs or T cells enriched from blood (not recorded which). In nucleotides, the CDR3 is TGTGCCAGCAGCTGGGGACTAGCGGGGGGGTTCAATGAGCAGTTCTTC. Protein: CASSWGLAGGFNEQFF.